Sequencing of this T cell receptor beta chain was carried out in a study of early stage breast cancer tumors (dated by TCRdb to between 2016 and 2019). For context, the study as a whole: Of the 16 invasive breast tumors, twelve were found to be estrogen receptor-positive, progesterone receptor-positive and HER2-negative. A read coverage of roughly 10-fold per sample was achieved on average. A total of 2,651,842 templates, representing around 1.2 million unique clonotypes, were detected across all samples. About 65% of the 12 ER+/PR+/HER2- tumors were invasive ductal carcinomas, while the other four were invasive lobular carcinomas. Study-wide findings and limitations: Approximately 2.5-fold higher T cell density and higher clonality were observed in tumors than in adjacent normal breast tissue. Chain pairing and functional markers such as CD4, CD8 and FOXP3 were missed by bulk genomic DNA sequencing of unsorted cells. Enriched TCRB sequences shared across patients were found to be mostly commonly generated sequences that were unlikely to play an important role in the tumor microenvironment. Greater similarity was observed between blood and normal breast repertoires than between blood and tumor repertoires, and tumor was distinguished from normal in about 85% of the 16 patients when each tissue was compared with blood. Because the cohort was small, a breakdown by tumor subtype could not be done.

For this clone: It has no known antigen specificity. No much larger clonotype is one base removed from it; base qualities were not supplied.

V is cut back by 3 bases and J by 3 bases, with 6 bases in the junction unmatched. According to the germline V gene, CDR1 reads KGHSH and CDR2 reads LQKENI. There are 15 amino acids in the CDR3, from cysteine to phenylalanine inclusive. Of the read, only the CDR3 DNA is kept; its 45 bases are in frame from base 1. Dicing about 20-50 mg of tumor tissue typically produced more than 2.5 ug of DNA. The study profiled bulk TCR beta-chain repertoires in matched peripheral blood, tumor and adjacent normal breast tissue taken from about 15 patients with early-stage breast cancer. Once resection was done, tumor tissue identified by eye was cut out and put into prechilled RNAlater. Tumor tissue (about 20-50 mg) was diced and then homogenized with a TissueLyser II in RLTplus buffer containing beta-mercaptoethanol and antifoaming agent. The Qiagen AllPrep DNA/RNA Mini kit was used for genomic DNA extraction.

Each sample was amplified in two independent genomic DNA replicates, using 0.5 ug for blood and approximately 1.6 ug for tumor or normal breast. TCRB sequencing of genomic DNA was carried out with the ImmunoSeq Intro kit according to the manufacturer's instructions. For absolute quantification, the roughly 30-cycle multiplex PCR included proprietary primers along with spike-in control sequences. Single-end 150-bp reads were used to sequence an 87-bp fragment spanning the CDR3 and the flanking V and J genes. Seven samples, with two replicates for each sample, were multiplexed per lane of an Illumina MiSeq using version 3.0 chemistry. In the paper's pipeline: Raw data were processed by the vendor's proprietary pipeline, with both replicates merged into one result per sample. A clonotype was defined as productive rearrangements that share the same V-gene family, CDR3 amino acid sequence and J-gene segment. Clonality was calculated as 1 minus the normalized Shannon entropy (Pielou evenness) of TCRB abundances. T cell density was estimated as total templates divided by the number of input cells, with the number of input cells inferred from the DNA input amount. Recon, run with its default parameters, was used to estimate overall repertoire diversity and clonality. Clonotypes with over 0.1% abundance in tumor and at least 32-fold higher abundance in tumor than in normal breast were defined as tumor-enriched. TCRdb holds this immuneACCESS table with in-frame rearrangements only. Some clones are missing; in checked studies, unresolved V genes explain under half, and the rest has no known cause. Clonal size and the V and J genes are those of that table, whereas D and trimming came from the DNA. The sample table records about 31,000 clones; approximately 70% of these occur just once. The leading ten clones occupy around 10% of the sample.

This sequence originates from a person between 30 and 45 years old with breast cancer. The chain is assembled from TRBV18 and TRBJ1-2, with 8 junctional bases fitting TRBD1. The sample taken for sequencing was breast tumor tissue. The DNA sequence reads TGTGCCAGCTCACCTGGACAGGGAAACGACTATGGCTACACCTTC. Its protein product is CASSPGQGNDYGYTF.